The clone carrying this T cell receptor beta chain was detected only a few times. Its antigen is not identified. This sample is part of a study of post-analysis software for immune sequencing data. Overall study findings and caveats: The study found significantly lower normalized Chao1 diversity in multiple sclerosis patients than in controls. In patients, about 5 TRBV segments were more frequent than in controls, with TRBV5-6, TRBV5-1 and TRBV20-1 among them.

Germline V lookup: CDR1 SGHTA, CDR2 FQGNSA. With 6 bases clipped from V and 2 bases from J, the junction kept 9 bases outside the gene matches. The CDR3 loop spans 15 amino acids. Unique molecular identifiers were present in the TCR beta cDNA libraries. Out of roughly 0.85 to 10 million T cells, about 460,000 cDNA molecules were generated. TCRdb re-called the PCR reads through MiXCR, storing one row per CDR3 protein. The sample comprises 250,000 to 300,000 distinct CDR3 sequences, 36% of which are singletons, and around 4.7% rests with the top ten. The sample taken for sequencing was blood. J is TRBJ2-5 and V is TRBV7-2, with 7 bases identical to TRBD2. The clonotype originates from a girl aged 10 to 17 with multiple sclerosis. CDR3 amino acids: CASRGGPGAQETQYF. The CDR3 region has the DNA TGTGCCAGCAGGGGAGGGCCTGGCGCGCAAGAGACCCAGTACTTC.